The 31 T cell receptor beta chains listed next were all sequenced from one sample in a study of PD-L1 blockade in urothelial cancer. Data came from immunoSEQ multiplex PCR; TCRdb stores just in-frame clones and leaves some out. The sample includes fewer than 65,000 clones, approximately 88% seen only once; the top ten take roughly 14%. Documented time point: pretreatment peripheral blood. The sequenced sample was PBMCs, obtained around atezolizumab (anti-PD-L1) treatment. These receptors all come from a woman in her sixties or seventies with urothelial cancer.

This clone is a singleton in its sample. The chain links TRBV5-4 to TRBJ2-1; 12 bases are shared with TRBD2. Per the germline V gene, CDR1 is SGHNT and CDR2 is YYREEE (reference sequence). V was pared by 4 bases and J by 9 bases, with 11 bases of the junction left unmatched. The CDR3 runs 16 residues. The CDR3 region has the DNA TGTGCCAGCAGCAGCGGACTAGCGGGACCTAAGAGTGAGCAGTTCTTC. Residues: CASSSGLAGPKSEQFF.

V is TRBV19 and J is TRBJ1-1; D possibly corresponds to TRBD1 (5 bases). Trimming shortened V by 10 bases and J by 1 base, and 19 bases separated the two germline ends. This CDR3 has 15 amino acids. Germline V lookup: CDR1 LNHDA, CDR2 SQIVND (reference sequence). The CDR3 is CATPPRVLKNTEAFF. The CDR3 bases are TGTGCCACCCCCCCCAGGGTTCTTAAGAACACTGAAGCTTTCTTT.

The chain links TRBV4-2 to TRBJ1-5; 11 nucleotides line up with TRBD1. The CDR3 runs to 18 residues. The junction had 6 bases not matched to a gene; V was cut back by 2 bases and J by 0 bases. Germline values: CDR1 LGHNA, CDR2 YNFKEQ. The CDR3 loop is CASSQPGQGANSNQPQHF. The DNA of the CDR3 is TGTGCCAGCAGCCAACCCGGACAGGGGGCCAATAGCAATCAGCCCCAGCATTTT.

V gene TRBV10-1 combines with J gene TRBJ2-1, with 7 bases fitting TRBD1. Germline V gene sequence: CDR1 WNHNN, CDR2 SYGVQD (reference sequence). V lost 5 bases to trimming and J lost 7 bases; unmatched junction nucleotides: 11. The CDR3 has 15 amino acids. CDR3 coding DNA: TGCGCCAGCAGTCAAGACAGGGAATTGAGGAATGAGCAGTTCTTC. Amino acid sequence: CASSQDRELRNEQFF.

V is TRBV9 and J is TRBJ1-1; 9 bases are shared with TRBD1. V shed 3 bases and J 3 bases; nucleotides not matched to a gene: 3. The CDR3 is 14 amino acids. Germline V lookup: CDR1 SGDLS, CDR2 YYNGEE. The CDR3: CASSARQGDTEAFF. The CDR3 DNA reads as TGTGCCAGCAGCGCGAGACAGGGGGACACTGAAGCTTTCTTT.

There are a few counts of this clone. The chain uses TRBV5-6 and TRBJ1-3; a weak D match, TRBD1 (6 bases). Germline loops: CDR1 SGHDT, CDR2 YYEEEE. The CDR3 runs to 14 residues. V lost 6 bases to trimming and J lost 5 bases, with 15 bases between them. As DNA, the CDR3 is TGTGCCAGCACGAGTCTGGGGGCTCGAAACACCATATATTTT. It encodes CASTSLGARNTIYF.

The chain employs TRBV4-1 and TRBJ2-5; TRBD2 matches at 10 bases. CDR3 size: 16 residues. V lost 0 bases, J lost 4 bases, and 5 bases stayed unmatched. Germline CDR1 is MGHRA and CDR2 is YSYEKL. The CDR3 spells CASSQDGTSDSETQYF. The CDR3 coding sequence is TGCGCCAGCAGCCAAGATGGGACTAGCGACTCAGAGACCCAGTACTTC.

The genes are TRBV4-3 and TRBJ2-4; TRBD2 is a possible D gene (7 bases). The CDR3 covers 15 residues. The V gene's germline CDR1 is LGHNA and CDR2 YSLEER. The ends were cut back, 0 bases at V and 8 bases at J, with 14 bases in the middle. Here the CDR3 reads CASSQDGGGGYIQYF. The CDR3, as DNA: TGCGCCAGCAGCCAAGACGGGGGAGGGGGGTACATTCAGTACTTC.

This clone was observed a single time. The chain recombines TRBV7-8 with TRBJ1-2, with D perhaps matching TRBD1 (5 bases). The CDR3 is 15 amino acids. Looked up from germline, CDR1 is SGHVS and CDR2 is FQNEAQ. V was clipped by 5 bases and J by 6 bases, with 19 bases between them. The CDR3: CASSPRVGAPDGYTF. DNA for the CDR3: TGTGCCAGCAGCCCGCGAGTAGGGGCTCCCGATGGCTACACCTTC.

This clone showed up just once. J is TRBJ2-1 and V is TRBV9; 12 nucleotides align to TRBD2. With V trimmed by 4 bases and J by 7 bases, 6 bases remained unmatched. The CDR3 extends over 15 amino acids. CDR1 and CDR2 from the germline V gene are SGDLS and YYNGEE. In DNA form, the CDR3 reads TGTGCCAGCAGCCTCCTAGCGGGGGGGCATAATGAGCAGTTCTTC. Its protein is CASSLLAGGHNEQFF.

The chain uses TRBV21-1 and TRBJ2-7; the D call TRBD1 from the table was never checked on the DNA. TRBV21-1 is a pseudogene. The CDR3 sequence is 17 residues long. The CDR3 spells CASSKGRATGESYEQYF. CDR3 DNA sequence: TGTGCCAGCAGCAAAGGGAGGGCGACAGGGGAATCCTACGAGCAGTACTTC.

The rearrangement links TRBV11-2 to TRBJ1-6; D call uncertain. V was shortened by 4 bases and J by 3 bases, with 7 bases between the two germline ends. Germline V CDR1 and CDR2: SGHAT, FQNNGV. The CDR3 loop spans 14 amino acids. The CDR3 is CASSSTGYNSPLHF. In DNA form, the CDR3 reads TGTGCCAGCAGCTCCACCGGCTATAATTCACCCCTCCACTTT.

This chain links TRBV6-1 with TRBJ1-2; D gene uncertain. This CDR3 spans 13 amino acids. Germline V gives CDR1 MNHNS, CDR2 SASEGT. V was clipped by 0 bases and J by 14 bases, with 16 bases between them. CDR3 loop: CASSEAGGPPGTF. In DNA form, the CDR3 reads TGTGCCAGCAGTGAAGCGGGCGGGCCCCCGGGTACCTTC.

This chain links TRBV28 with TRBJ1-4; D is perhaps TRBD1 (5 bases). The CDR3 has 14 amino acids. Trimming cost V 5 bases and J 9 bases, with 16 bases left between them. Germline-derived CDR1 and CDR2 are MDHEN and SYDVKM. CDR3 residues: CASSLRVSIKKLFF. The CDR3, as DNA: TGTGCCAGCAGTCTCAGGGTCTCGATTAAAAAACTGTTTTTT. The whole variable domain, filled in from reference TRBV28 and TRBJ1-4, reads DVKVTQSSRYLVKRTGEKVFLECVQDMDHENMFWYRQDPGLGLRLIYFSYDVKMKEKGDIPEGYSVSREKKERFSLILESASTNQTSMYLCASSLRVSIKKLFFGSGTQLSVL.

V usage is TRBV27 and J usage is TRBJ2-1, with 10 bases identical to TRBD2. Germline V gene lookup returns CDR1 MNHEY and CDR2 SMNVEV (reference sequence). CDR3 length: 17 residues. V was clipped by 3 bases and J by 7 bases; unmatched bases: 12. CDR3: CASSFIVSGGRSNEQFF. DNA of the CDR3: TGTGCCAGCAGTTTCATAGTTAGCGGGGGGAGGTCGAATGAGCAGTTCTTC.

The gene calls are TRBV15 and TRBJ1-4; D not resolved. The ends were cut back, 4 bases at V and 5 bases at J, with 11 bases in the middle. The CDR3 is 14 residues long. Germline loops: CDR1 LNHNV, CDR2 YYDKDF (reference sequence). The CDR3 region has the DNA TGTGCCACCAGCAATAGAAACCTAAATGAAAAACTGTTTTTT. Amino acids: CATSNRNLNEKLFF.

The rearrangement uses TRBV19 and TRBJ1-2; maybe TRBD1 (5 bases). This CDR3 region has 15 residues. CDR1 and CDR2 (germline): LNHDA, SQIVND (reference sequence). Trimming removed 0 bases at V and 1 base at J, with 9 bases between. As DNA, the CDR3 is TGTGCCAGTAGTATAGATCACCAGGGTAACTATGGCTACACCTTC. Residues: CASSIDHQGNYGYTF.

The rearrangement joins TRBV27 to TRBJ2-7; D may be TRBD2 (5 bases). The germline V and J ends were trimmed by 6 bases and 5 bases, with 14 bases remaining between them. The CDR3 spans 13 residues. Germline CDR1 MNHEY, CDR2 SMNVEV (reference sequence). The CDR3 loop is CASRPGRRNEQYF. In nucleotides, the CDR3 is TGTGCCAGCAGGCCGGGGAGACGCAACGAGCAGTACTTC.

The chain carries TRBV4-3 and TRBJ2-2, with D tentatively TRBD1 (5 bases). V dropped 4 bases and J dropped 4 bases, with 10 bases sitting between them. The CDR3 extends over 14 amino acids. In germline, CDR1 is LGHNA, CDR2 YSLEER. CDR3 coding DNA: TGCGCCAGCAGCCCTCAGGGCATCACCGGGGAGCTGTTTTTT. This gives the protein CASSPQGITGELFF.

The chain links TRBV4-2 to TRBJ2-7, with 12 positions matching TRBD1. The CDR3 has 14 residues. J lost 6 bases, V lost 4 bases, and 4 bases had no gene match. Germline CDR1 LGHNA, CDR2 YNFKEQ. The CDR3 DNA reads TGTGCCAGCAGCCCGGGACAGGGGGCAGGCGAGCAGTACTTC. It encodes CASSPGQGAGEQYF.

This CDR3 reads CAITTVPPYGYTF. The CDR3 region has the DNA TGTGCCATCACCACAGTACCTCCCTATGGCTACACCTTC. The V call is TRBV10-3, the J call TRBJ1-2, with D uncertain. Germline CDR1 is ENHRY and CDR2 is SYGVKD. CDR3 size: 13 residues. Trimming took off 7 bases at V and 4 bases at J, with 13 bases between the two ends.

In DNA form, the CDR3 reads TGTGCCAGCAGCTTAGCGGCGGGACCGAACACTGAAGCTTTCTTT. Translated: CASSLAAGPNTEAFF. This rearrangement joins TRBV7-2 to TRBJ1-1; weak D call: TRBD1 (5 bases). The CDR3 is 15 amino acids. V lost 0 bases to trimming and J lost 1 base, with 9 bases between them. The germline CDR1 and CDR2 sequences are SGHTA and FQGNSA.

The chain has TRBV19 and TRBJ2-6, with TRBD1 matching 9 bases. Trimming took 4 bases from V and 4 from J; bases not matched to a gene: 5. Per the germline V gene, CDR1 is LNHDA and CDR2 is SQIVND (reference sequence). This CDR3 is built from 16 residues. The CDR3 nucleotides are TGTGCCAGTAGTAAATTACAGGGGGCAGGGGCCAACGTCCTGACTTTC. The encoded protein is CASSKLQGAGANVLTF.

The chain couples TRBV7-2 to TRBJ2-2, with 12 bases matching TRBD1. From germline, CDR1 is SGHTA and CDR2 FQGNSA. This CDR3 spans 15 amino acids. The V and J ends lost 5 bases and 7 bases, in that order; junction bases with no gene match: 5. This CDR3 reads CASSQGQGAVGELFF. In DNA, the CDR3 is TGTGCCAGCAGCCAGGGACAGGGGGCCGTCGGGGAGCTGTTTTTT.

This clone has only one observation. CDR3 DNA sequence: TGTGCCAGCAGCTTACAGGGCACCGGGGAGCTGTTTTTT. This codes for CASSLQGTGELFF. V usage is TRBV7-2 and J usage is TRBJ2-2; D perhaps matches TRBD1 (5 bases). Germline V gene data show CDR1 as SGHTA and CDR2 as FQGNSA. The CDR3 has 13 residues. The V gene lost 2 bases and the J gene lost 4 bases, with 5 bases spanning the gap.

The rearrangement joins TRBV5-1 to TRBJ2-5; no definite D call. Germline loops: CDR1 SGHRS, CDR2 YFSETQ. The CDR3 loop spans 13 amino acids. Between the trimmed V and J ends, which lost 1 base and 5 bases, there was a span of 9 bases. This CDR3 reads CASSLLTQETQYF. The CDR3 coding sequence is TGCGCCAGCAGCTTGCTAACACAGGAGACCCAGTACTTC.

The chain joins TRBV5-4 to TRBJ1-2; 9 bases are shared with TRBD1. This CDR3 comprises 13 residues. The V and J ends lost 3 bases and 5 bases, in that order; junction bases with no gene match: 2. Germline CDR1 and CDR2: SGHNT and YYREEE (reference sequence). CDR3 nucleotides: TGTGCCAGCAGCTGGGACAGGGAATATGGCTACACCTTC. The encoded protein is CASSWDREYGYTF.

The V call is TRBV5-4, the J call TRBJ1-2, with 8 bases that match TRBD1. Germline CDR1 is SGHNT and CDR2 is YYREEE (reference sequence). The length of the CDR3 is 14 residues. Trimming took 4 bases from V and 6 from J; bases not matched to a gene: 8. CDR3 sequence reads: CASSTGQGRDGYTF. For the CDR3, the DNA is TGTGCCAGCAGCACCGGACAGGGCCGGGATGGCTACACCTTC.

This chain uses TRBV2 with TRBJ1-2; the D is unclear. The germline V and J ends were trimmed by 5 bases and 7 bases, with 17 bases remaining between them. Germline V gives CDR1 SNHLY, CDR2 FYNNEI. This CDR3 has 14 amino acids. The CDR3 protein is CASSPGYDNSGYTF. DNA for the CDR3: TGTGCCAGCAGTCCAGGATACGACAACAGTGGCTACACCTTC. Full variable domain (outside the CDR3, taken from reference TRBV2 and TRBJ1-2): EPEVTQTPSHQVTQMGQEVILRCVPISNHLYFYWYRQILGQKVEFLVSFYNNEISEKSEIFDDQFSVERPDGSNFTLKIRSTKLEDSAMYFCASSPGYDNSGYTFGSGTRLTVV.

The chain recombines TRBV9 with TRBJ2-1; possible D gene TRBD1, 6 bases. The germline V and J ends were trimmed by 3 bases and 0 bases, with 13 bases remaining between them. CDR1 and CDR2 from the germline V gene are SGDLS and YYNGEE. The length of the CDR3 is 16 residues. The CDR3 protein is CASSATGDTSYNEQFF. For the CDR3, the DNA is TGTGCCAGCAGCGCCACCGGGGACACCTCCTACAATGAGCAGTTCTTC.

CDR3 sequence reads: CASSSRGDSVEQFF. The CDR3 DNA sequence: TGCGCCAGCAGTTCTCGGGGTGATAGTGTTGAGCAGTTCTTC. The chain couples TRBV5-1 to TRBJ2-1; D is perhaps TRBD2 (5 bases). The germline V and J ends were trimmed by 5 bases and 9 bases, with 18 bases remaining between them. The CDR3 is 14 amino acids. Per the germline V gene, CDR1 is SGHRS and CDR2 is YFSETQ.